This T cell receptor (beta chain) was sequenced for a study of blood T cell repertoires in COVID-19. This CDR3 contains 14 residues. Germline V gene sequence: CDR1 ENHRY, CDR2 SYGVKD. V was trimmed by 2 bases and J by 0 bases, leaving 5 bases between them. In the original workflow: Reference gene primers were amplified, and this amplification served to estimate nucleated cell counts. Some clones are missing from TCRdb's copy, which holds only in-frame ones; the method was immunoSEQ multiplex PCR. V, J and clone size are those of that table, while D and trimming were read from the DNA. In the table there are a few hundred thousand clones, around four fifths of which are singletons.

Sequenced input: peripheral blood. The sequence was obtained from a man aged 50-60 years with active or convalescent COVID-19. The J gene is TRBJ2-4, the V gene TRBV10-3; no reliable D call. Written as DNA, the CDR3 is TGTGCCATCAGTGAGACGGTAGCCAAAAACATTCAGTACTTC. Translated: CAISETVAKNIQYF.